These 30 T cell receptor beta chains originate from one sample sequenced in a study of early T cells in non-severe SARS-CoV-2 infection (dated by TCRdb to 2020 to 2022). Libraries were made using 5' RACE. For sequencing, a NextSeq 500 was employed. The raw public reads went through TCRdb reprocessing: fastp at Q25, MiXCR clone calling, in-frame beta chains kept. CDR3 protein sequences are deduplicated, and each keeps its most common genes and DNA. The sample data list 85,000 to 100,000 distinct CDR3 sequences, and roughly 11% of these were observed just once. The top ten clones comprise around 4.7% of the sample. This material consisted of whole blood, taken at baseline. The receptors were gathered from an adult who was a healthcare worker with PCR-confirmed SARS-CoV-2 infection or an uninfected control (not recorded which).

V usage is TRBV30 and J usage is TRBJ2-5, with TRBD2 matching 10 bases. V lost 5 bases and J lost 3; bases outside the gene matches: 3. This CDR3 has 13 residues. Germline assignment: CDR1 GTSNPN and CDR2 SVGIG (reference sequence). The DNA for the CDR3 is TGTGCCTGGGGGGGGACTAGCGAAGAGACCCAGTACTTC. This encodes CAWGGTSEETQYF.

V and J are TRBV12-3 or TRBV12-4 and TRBJ2-7, with a tentative D call TRBD1 (6 bases). The CDR3 contains 13 residues. The V and J ends lost 6 bases and 7 bases respectively, with 16 bases between them. This chain's CDR3 is CASSVRGLGEQYF. CDR3 coding DNA: TGTGCCAGCAGCGTCAGGGGTCTAGGGGAGCAGTACTTC.

Ten or more counts support this clonotype. This CDR3 is CASSFGTSGGRNEQFF. As DNA, the CDR3 is TGTGCCAGCAGCTTCGGGACTAGCGGGGGGAGGAATGAGCAGTTCTTC. J is TRBJ2-1 and V is TRBV5-8; 15 bases map to TRBD2. The CDR3 contains 16 residues. Germline V lookup: CDR1 SGHTS, CDR2 YDEGEE. Trimming took 2 bases from V and 7 from J; bases not matched to a gene: 4.

The chain has TRBV3-1 and TRBJ2-6; TRBD1 aligns across 7 bases. The ends lost 6 bases at V and 2 bases at J; junction bases unmatched: 4. The CDR3 has 15 amino acids. Germline CDR1 LGHDT, CDR2 YNNKEL (reference sequence). The CDR3 DNA follows: TGTGCCAGCAGTCCCGACAGGGCTGGGGCCAACGTCCTGACTTTC. It encodes CASSPDRAGANVLTF. The full variable domain, in which reference TRBV3-1 and TRBJ2-6 provide the parts outside the CDR3, is DTAVSQTPKYLVTQMGNDKSIKCEQNLGHDTMYWYKQDSKKFLKIMFSYNNKELIINETVPNRFSPKSPDKAHLNLHINSLELGDSAVYFCASSPDRAGANVLTFGAGSRLTVL.

This clonotype was detected only a few times. The chain carries TRBV13 and TRBJ2-2, with D hard to call. Germline-derived CDR1 and CDR2 are PRHDT and FYEKMQ (reference sequence). The CDR3 is made up of 15 amino acids. The V gene lost 1 base and the J gene lost 5 bases, with 11 bases spanning the gap. The CDR3: CASSLEVQRTGELFF. DNA for the CDR3: TGTGCCAGCAGCTTAGAGGTGCAGAGGACCGGGGAGCTGTTTTTT.

This clonotype was observed many times. V gene TRBV19 combines with J gene TRBJ2-1, with 13 bases matching TRBD2. The CDR3 extends over 15 amino acids. V dropped 5 bases and J dropped 7; count of bases not matched to a gene: 5. Per the germline V gene, CDR1 is LNHDA and CDR2 is SQIVND (reference sequence). In nucleotides, the CDR3 is TGTGCCAGTAGTCGGACTAGCGGGAGCTTAAATGAGCAGTTCTTC. Translating it yields CASSRTSGSLNEQFF.

The rearrangement joins TRBV11-1 to TRBJ1-2; D may be TRBD1 (6 bases). Deletions cut 4 bases from V and 8 bases from J, with 14 bases between. This CDR3 contains 13 residues. Per germline, CDR1 SGHAT and CDR2 FQDESV (reference sequence). The CDR3 is CASSSAGGGGYTF. CDR3 in DNA: TGTGCCAGCAGCTCGGCCGGGGGCGGCGGCTACACCTTC.

This clonotype was observed a few times. This chain links TRBV7-3 with TRBJ2-5; D is possibly TRBD2 (5 bases). V was shortened by 4 bases and J by 4 bases, with 10 bases between the two germline ends. The germline V gene encodes CDR1 SGHTA and CDR2 FQGTGA. CDR3 length: 13 residues. The CDR3 sequence is CASSSPGSETQYF. For the CDR3, the DNA is TGTGCCAGCAGCTCCCCGGGGTCAGAGACCCAGTACTTC. The variable domain in full, completed from reference TRBV7-3 and TRBJ2-5, reads GAGVSQTPSNKVTEKGKYVELRCDPISGHTALYWYRQSLGQGPEFLIYFQGTGAADDSGLPNDRFFAVRPEGSVSTLKIQRTERGDSAVYLCASSSPGSETQYFGPGTRLLVL.

This rearrangement joins TRBV3-1 to TRBJ1-1; D unresolved. Germline V CDR1 and CDR2: LGHDT, YNNKEL (reference sequence). Trimming cost V 5 bases and J 7 bases, with 8 bases left between them. The length of the CDR3 is 11 residues. The CDR3 region is CASSDDSEAFF. Here the CDR3 DNA reads TGTGCCAGCAGCGACGATAGTGAAGCTTTCTTT.

This clonotype was seen a few times. This chain uses TRBV20-1 with TRBJ2-7; unclear D gene. V dropped 6 bases and J dropped 0 bases, with 12 bases sitting between them. This CDR3 region has 13 residues. Germline V lookup: CDR1 DFQATT, CDR2 SNEGSKA (reference sequence). The CDR3 loop reads CSAEVLSSYEQYF. DNA for the CDR3: TGCAGTGCCGAGGTACTGTCCTCCTACGAGCAGTACTTC.

The sample holds many counts of this clonotype. The genes are TRBV6-6 and TRBJ1-6, with a possible D match to TRBD1 (5 bases). From germline, CDR1 is MNHNY and CDR2 SVGAGI (reference sequence). Between the trimmed V and J ends, which lost 0 bases and 5 bases, there was a span of 8 bases. The CDR3 extends over 15 amino acids. The CDR3 spells CASSYSKQDNSPLHF. The CDR3 bases are TGTGCCAGCAGTTACTCGAAACAGGATAATTCACCCCTCCACTTT.

This clonotype was seen more than once but under ten times. The chain carries TRBV28 and TRBJ2-6; D may be TRBD1 (6 bases). V dropped 6 bases and J dropped 1 base, with 10 bases sitting between them. This CDR3 is built from 15 residues. Germline CDR1 reads MDHEN; CDR2 reads SYDVKM. DNA of the CDR3: TGTGCCAGCAGGGACAGCACGTCTGGGGCCAACGTCCTGACTTTC. This encodes CASRDSTSGANVLTF.

The CDR3 nucleotides read TGCAGTGCTAGAGATTTCCCGGGGGGCCCGAGTGAGCAGTTCTTC. As protein: CSARDFPGGPSEQFF. The chain couples TRBV20-1 to TRBJ2-1; tentative D call: TRBD2 (7 bases). Per the germline V gene, CDR1 is DFQATT and CDR2 is SNEGSKA (reference sequence). V was clipped by 0 bases and J by 9 bases, with 18 bases between them. The CDR3 consists of 15 residues.

V is TRBV9 and J is TRBJ1-4; D is unclear. V lost 0 bases to trimming and J lost 7 bases, with 7 bases between them. Germline values: CDR1 SGDLS, CDR2 YYNGEE. The CDR3 runs to 13 residues. CDR3 loop: CASSVANGEKLFF. The CDR3, as DNA: TGTGCCAGCAGCGTAGCTAACGGTGAAAAACTGTTTTTT.

CDR3 loop: CASSDGGAKNIQYF. CDR3 sequence (DNA): TGTGCCAGCAGTGATGGAGGTGCCAAAAACATTCAGTACTTC. The chain carries TRBV6-1 and TRBJ2-4, with D possibly TRBD2 on 5 matching bases. The CDR3 extends over 14 amino acids. Trimming took off 3 bases at V and 1 base at J, with 7 bases between the two ends. Germline assignment: CDR1 MNHNS and CDR2 SASEGT.

This clonotype was observed many times. The rearrangement uses TRBV29-1 and TRBJ2-1, with 7 bases matching TRBD2. The germline V gene encodes CDR1 SQVTM and CDR2 ANQGSEA. V lost 2 bases and J lost 4; bases outside the gene matches: 11. This CDR3 region has 16 residues. The CDR3 here is CSVEPAGVWEYNEQFF. CDR3 nucleotides: TGCAGCGTTGAACCCGCGGGAGTTTGGGAATACAATGAGCAGTTCTTC.

There are many counts of this clonotype. The V gene is TRBV10-1, the J gene TRBJ1-4; D not certain. The germline gives CDR1 WNHNN, CDR2 SYGVQD (reference sequence). V was trimmed by 3 bases and J by 5 bases, leaving 10 bases between them. The CDR3 contains 14 residues. The CDR3 nucleotides read TGCGCCAGCAGTGATGGCTCTACGAATGAAAAACTGTTTTTT. Residues: CASSDGSTNEKLFF.

The sample holds many counts of this clonotype. The rearrangement links TRBV7-2 to TRBJ2-1, with D maybe TRBD1 (6 bases). V was trimmed by 0 bases and J by 8 bases, leaving 14 bases between them. Germline CDR1 is SGHTA and CDR2 is FQGNSA. The CDR3 is 15 residues long. For the CDR3, the DNA is TGTGCCAGCAGCTTAGCCCGAAGGGGGAAGGATGAGCAGTTCTTC. Encoded protein: CASSLARRGKDEQFF.

The gene calls are TRBV20-1 and TRBJ2-3, with a weak D call TRBD2 (5 bases). V was shortened by 5 bases and J by 0 bases, with 15 bases between the two germline ends. Germline assignment: CDR1 DFQATT and CDR2 SNEGSKA (reference sequence). The CDR3 length is 15 residues. This chain's CDR3 is CSADPPAVSTDTQYF. CDR3 nucleotides: TGCAGTGCTGACCCCCCAGCGGTGAGCACAGATACGCAGTATTTT.

Only a few counts were recorded for this clonotype. V and J are TRBV15 and TRBJ1-1; TRBD1 is a possible D gene (5 bases). V lost 1 base, J lost 1 base, and 10 bases lay in between. CDR1 is LNHNV and CDR2 is YYDKDF in the germline V gene (reference sequence). CDR3 size: 15 residues. The CDR3 nucleotides are TGTGCCACCAGCAGAGGGGGAGGGGAGAACACTGAAGCTTTCTTT. It translates to CATSRGGGENTEAFF.

This clonotype has ten or more counts. The V and J genes are TRBV10-3 and TRBJ1-1; D remains unclear. Germline assignment: CDR1 ENHRY and CDR2 SYGVKD. The CDR3 loop spans 14 amino acids. V shed 2 bases and J shed 5 bases, with 12 bases lying between them. CDR3 DNA: TGTGCCATCAGTGAGCCAGGTGGCCGGACTGAAGCTTTCTTT. Its translation: CAISEPGGRTEAFF.

Only a few counts were recorded for this clonotype. V is TRBV20-1 and J is TRBJ2-1; 7 bases align to TRBD2. V lost 6 bases and J lost 7; bases outside the gene matches: 18. This CDR3 contains 16 residues. CDR1 and CDR2 from the germline V gene are DFQATT and SNEGSKA (reference sequence). The CDR3 DNA reads TGCAGTGCCTCCGGGGGGTGGCGGGAGCCAAGGAATGAGCAGTTCTTC. This gives the protein CSASGGWREPRNEQFF.

The chain is built from TRBV10-3 and TRBJ1-1, with D maybe TRBD1 (5 bases). V gave up 11 bases and J gave up 6 bases, with 22 bases separating them. Germline V CDR1 and CDR2: ENHRY, SYGVKD. This CDR3 spans 14 amino acids. CDR3 region: CASYPSGREAEAFF. The CDR3 DNA is TGTGCCTCCTACCCCTCTGGCAGGGAGGCTGAAGCTTTCTTT.

This clonotype came up many times. The V and J genes are TRBV14 and TRBJ2-2, with D uncertain. This CDR3 has 15 amino acids. The germline V gene encodes CDR1 SGHDN and CDR2 FVKESK. With 0 bases removed from V and 6 bases from J, the gap between germline ends came to 11 bases. CDR3 region: CASSQDIRSSGELFF. The CDR3 region has the DNA TGTGCCAGCAGCCAAGATATTCGCAGTTCCGGGGAGCTGTTTTTT. Drawing the rest from reference TRBV14 and TRBJ2-2, the complete variable domain is EAGVTQFPSHSVIEKGQTVTLRCDPISGHDNLYWYRRVMGKEIKFLLHFVKESKQDESGMPNNRFLAERTGGTYSTLKVQPAELEDSGVYFCASSQDIRSSGELFFGEGSRLTVL.

This clonotype showed up just a few times. The chain joins TRBV12-3 or TRBV12-4 to TRBJ2-2; no clear D. V was cut by 2 bases and J by 1 base, with 8 bases left in between. CDR3 size: 15 residues. CDR3 bases: TGTGCCAGCAGTTTAAAGGCTGGGAACACCGGGGAGCTGTTTTTT. It codes for CASSLKAGNTGELFF.

The chain carries TRBV5-6 and TRBJ2-3; D might be TRBD2 (5 bases). CDR1 is SGHDT and CDR2 is YYEEEE in the germline V gene. The CDR3 sequence is 15 residues long. Trimming left V 0 bases short and J 8 bases short, with 16 bases between. The CDR3 DNA sequence: TGTGCCAGCAGCTTGGCCGCACTAGTGACTCGTACGCAGTATTTT. This encodes CASSLAALVTRTQYF. Together with reference TRBV5-6 and TRBJ2-3, the CDR3 gives the full variable domain: DAGVTQSPTHLIKTRGQQVTLRCSPKSGHDTVSWYQQALGQGPQFIFQYYEEEERQRGNFPDRFSGHQFPNYSSELNVNALLLGDSALYLCASSLAALVTRTQYFGPGTRLTVL.

This clonotype was seen only a few times. The rearrangement uses TRBV13 and TRBJ2-7; no clear D gene. The V end lost 4 bases, the J end lost 5 bases, and 6 bases lay between the germline ends. Looked up from germline, CDR1 is PRHDT and CDR2 is FYEKMQ (reference sequence). The CDR3 covers 11 residues. The chain's CDR3 is CASSSHDEQYF. In DNA form, the CDR3 reads TGTGCCAGCAGCTCCCACGACGAGCAGTACTTC.

This chain joins TRBV19 and TRBJ1-2, with D possibly being TRBD1 (6 bases). Germline values: CDR1 LNHDA, CDR2 SQIVND (reference sequence). The CDR3 has 16 amino acids. V dropped 6 bases and J dropped 7 bases, with 24 bases sitting between them. Here the CDR3 DNA reads TGTGCCAGTAGCCCTACGCCGGGACACCTCATGTTTGGCTACACCTTC. It codes for CASSPTPGHLMFGYTF.

In this sample, this clonotype turned up many times. The chain links TRBV24-1 to TRBJ2-5, with 8 nucleotides matching TRBD1. This CDR3 has 14 amino acids. With V trimmed by 7 bases and J by 4 bases, 7 bases remained unmatched. The V gene's germline CDR1 is KGHDR and CDR2 SFDVKD. The CDR3 bases are TGTGCCACCAGGGGTTCCGGGACAGGAGAGACCCAGTACTTC. Its protein product is CATRGSGTGETQYF.

V is TRBV5-5 and J is TRBJ1-1; the D is unclear. Germline assignment: CDR1 SGHKS and CDR2 YYEKEE (reference sequence). The V and J ends lost 1 base and 1 base respectively, with 8 bases between them. This CDR3 has 14 residues. The CDR3 spells CASSLRSQNTEAFF. CDR3 in DNA: TGTGCCAGCAGCTTGAGATCCCAGAACACTGAAGCTTTCTTT.